This T cell receptor (beta chain) was retrieved from a study of Graves' ophthalmopathy and Graves' hyperthyroidism. Overall study results and limits: Most expanded clonotypes in thyroid above 0.001 frequency also showed up in blood. From stable hyperthyroidism, ophthalmopathy was separated by a 13-signature model with approximately 90% sensitivity and approximately 84% specificity.

This clonotype was recorded many times. Its target is unknown. The study amplified TCR beta CDR3 regions using RNA transcripts. The workflow started with a first-round RT-PCR run with HTBI primers and then moved on to a second-round multiplex PCR. TCRdb recomputed calls from the multiplex PCR reads with MiXCR, one row per CDR3 protein. The sample consists of about 400,000 distinct CDR3 sequences, roughly 20% of them appearing once. Input material: peripheral blood. The source is a young woman with stable Graves' hyperthyroidism.

This CDR3 is CASSIQGFYEQYF. CDR3 nucleotides: TGTGCCAGCAGTATCCAGGGGTTCTACGAGCAGTACTTC. This chain connects TRBV6-1 to TRBJ2-7; possibly TRBD1 for D (6 bases). CDR3 length: 13 residues. The V and J ends lost 5 bases and 3 bases respectively, with 11 bases between them. Per germline, CDR1 MNHNS and CDR2 SASEGT.